This is a list of T cell receptor beta chains from one sample in a study of blood T cell repertoires in COVID-19. TCRdb keeps only in-frame clones here, not all; method: immunoSEQ multiplex PCR. This table has roughly 380,000 clones, 88% appearing once. The sample comprised PBMCs or T cells enriched from blood (not recorded which). These receptors originate from a woman between 25 and 40 years old who had been exposed to COVID-19. Each CDR3 is given with its conserved first and last residue.

v_gene: TRBV3-1/TRBV3-2
CDR3aa: CASSQDLAGVGHNEQFF

v_gene: TRBV7-7
CDR3aa: CASSSSGVDTQYF

v_gene: TRBV7-9
CDR3aa: CASSPTLGDQYF

v_gene: TRBV10-1
CDR3aa: CASSEGLLEQYF

v_gene: TRBV10-3
CDR3aa: CAIKEPSGANVLTF

v_gene: TRBV27
CDR3aa: CASSLEGQGNQPQHF

v_gene: TRBV7-2
CDR3aa: CASSSTLPGVHTDTQYF

v_gene: TRBV3-1/TRBV3-2
CDR3aa: CASSPPPHRGFPDTQYF

v_gene: TRBV12-3/TRBV12-4
CDR3aa: CASRLSLNTEAFF

v_gene: TRBV20-1
CDR3aa: CSASSRFTSGSPEQFF

v_gene: TRBV11-3
CDR3aa: CASSLDPSGSSRNTIYF

v_gene: TRBV28
CDR3aa: CAGGTLNTGELFF

v_gene: TRBV6-5
CDR3aa: CASGTGDATNEKLFF

v_gene: TRBV19
CDR3aa: CASNQREGLNYEQYF

v_gene: TRBV28
CDR3aa: CASSFLYSLAKNIQYF

v_gene: TRBV28
CDR3aa: CATEQSSGANVLTF

v_gene: TRBV27
CDR3aa: CASGFLDSRNSPLHF

v_gene: TRBV21-1
CDR3aa: CASSKGTWTSYYEQYF

v_gene: TRBV6-5
CDR3aa: CASSRTRQANTEAFF

v_gene: TRBV18
CDR3aa: CASSPQTNSGNTIYF

v_gene: TRBV30
CDR3aa: CAWSAERGSAGVGQYF

v_gene: TRBV21-1
CDR3aa: CASSKEAGRYSYEQYF

v_gene: TRBV10-2
CDR3aa: CATWTRGNREQYF